Detailed here is one T cell receptor beta chain. The sample holds many counts of this clonotype. Its antigen has not been determined. Base qualities are missing; no much larger clone stands one base away. These data are taken from a study of human T cells and chemical hapten exposure (dated by TCRdb to about 2021). About the investigation overall: For sensitization, 2% DPC in acetone was applied to a roughly 2 cm by roughly 2 cm area of upper inner arm skin. Throughout the approximately 24-week study period, patients were also given weekly therapeutic DPC doses on the scalp. Patch testing was performed on the upper back with Finn chambers containing 0.01% DPC, and the patch tests were scored after 6 days according to International Contact Dermatitis Research Group standards. The mostly female patient cohort included alopecia areata with under or over 50% scalp involvement, alopecia totalis and alopecia universalis. Libraries were pooled for sequencing, and per-sample TCR yields varied mainly because of small differences in library volumes within the pool. Peripheral blood TCR repertoire changes were tracked in vivo in alopecia patients during primary and secondary sensitization to the hapten diphenylcyclopropenone (DPC). Blood was sampled from patients pre-sensitization (week 0) and at 2, 6 and about 24 weeks after DPC sensitization. Twenty-nine alopecia patients gave blood for TCR sequencing at one to four time points (pre-sensitization, 2, 6 and 24 weeks). Results the study describes overall, beyond this receptor: Patch test score was positively correlated with the number of PT1 expanded TCRs, with significance at thresholds 8, 16 and 32 but not at 4. DPC sensitization did not change the number of TCRs with a frequency above 1 in 1000, and there was no evidence of changes in global repertoire structure. After repeated subsampling, the strength of the expansion versus patch-test correlation and the threshold at which it became significant changed. Alopecia, a presumed autoimmune disease, was present in all patients, so the immune response of the patients might differ from that of healthy individuals. Significantly more large CDR3 similarity clusters were formed by expanded TCRs than by pre-sensitization or healthy control sets, consistent with antigen-driven responses.

In the paper's terms, the time point label means: patch test 2, 6 weeks after DPC sensitization. Sample treatment or condition, as interpreted from the label and publication: therapeutic diphenylcyclopropenone sensitization with weekly scalp DPC. Blood at each patch-test visit was drawn before the patch test was applied. Patients were considered eligible if aged 18 to 70, diagnosed with alopecia and deemed suitable for DPC therapy, and patients were excluded if pregnant. Total RNA was isolated from unfractionated whole blood collected in Tempus Blood RNA tubes. The library relied on RACE. The reads were generated on a NextSeq 500. During library preparation, unique molecular identifiers were attached to individual cDNA molecules so that TCRs could be counted in a quantitative, reproducible way. For every blood RNA sample, sequencing covered both the TCR alpha and TCR beta chains. The study's processing was this. Samples had a median of approximately 93,000 TCRs, with a range from 23,224 to 690,600. The Decombinator software suite was used to annotate V, J and CDR3 in the TCR reads. For the PS versus PT1 abundance plots, all samples were subsampled to the same number of TCRs (28,000). TCRs were defined as expanded if absent before sensitization and observed at least eight times at the 2-week time point. TCRdb trimmed public reads at Q25 via fastp, called clones via MiXCR and kept in-frame beta chains. Under each unique CDR3 protein, matching rows form one entry showing the most common genes and DNA. None of the V and J calls come from the authors' own analysis; TCRdb made them. The sample table contains a few hundred thousand distinct CDR3 sequences; only one count was recorded for about 6.3% of them. The ten largest account for under 7% of the sample.

Including the terminal cysteine and phenylalanine, the CDR3 comprises 15 residues. CDR3 DNA only is kept here, 45 bases in frame from base 1. From a lookup of the germline V gene, CDR1 and CDR2 are SGDLS and YYNGEE. V loses 6 bases of germline sequence and J loses 3 bases, and the interval between the two ends is 16 bases. The chain employs TRBV9 and TRBJ2-1, with an unclear D gene assignment. Sample: whole blood, taken in connection with sensitization to the hapten diphenylcyclopropenone (DPC). The sequence came from a woman aged 18-29 years with alopecia areata. Some clones in this sample may be carry-over from other donors' samples. The bases are TGTGCCAGCACCCAAGCAGGAGAAGTCTACAATGAGCAGTTCTTC. Its translation is CASTQAGEVYNEQFF.